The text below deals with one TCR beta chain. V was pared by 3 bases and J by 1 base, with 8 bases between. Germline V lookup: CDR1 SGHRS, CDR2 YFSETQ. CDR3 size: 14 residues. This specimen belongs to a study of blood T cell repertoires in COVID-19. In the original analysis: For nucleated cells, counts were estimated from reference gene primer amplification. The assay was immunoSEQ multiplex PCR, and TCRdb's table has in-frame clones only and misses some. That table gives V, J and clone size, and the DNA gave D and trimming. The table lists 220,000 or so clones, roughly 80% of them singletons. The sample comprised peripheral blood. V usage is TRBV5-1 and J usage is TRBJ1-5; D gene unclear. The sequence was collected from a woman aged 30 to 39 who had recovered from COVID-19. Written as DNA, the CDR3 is TGCGCCAGCAGCTCCGGAGAAAGCAATCAGCCCCAGCATTTT. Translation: CASSSGESNQPQHF.